This passage covers 12 T cell receptor beta chains from one sample sequenced in a study of technical replicates of blood from four donors. Some clones are missing from TCRdb's copy, which holds only in-frame ones; the method was immunoSEQ multiplex PCR. The table lists tens of thousands of clones, around 91% of them singletons, with under 0.45% in the top ten. Input material: T cells isolated from PBMCs. The receptors here all came from a human donor in good health. Some clones in this sample may be carry-over from other donors' samples.

The chain carries TRBV30 and TRBJ2-2; D not certain. CDR3 size: 14 residues. V was pared by 2 bases and J by 2 bases, with 9 bases between. CDR1 and CDR2 (germline): GTSNPN, SVGIG (reference sequence). This CDR3 is CAWSQARNTGELFF. The CDR3 coding sequence is TGTGCCTGGAGTCAGGCCAGAAACACCGGGGAGCTGTTTTTT. Full variable domain (outside the CDR3, taken from reference TRBV30 and TRBJ2-2): SQTIHQWPATLVQPVGSPLSLECTVEGTSNPNLYWYRQAAGRGLQLLFYSVGIGQISSEVPQNLSASRPQDRQFILSSKKLLLSDSGFYLCAWSQARNTGELFFGEGSRLTVL.

V usage is TRBV5-1 and J usage is TRBJ2-3; TRBD2 aligns across 8 bases. V shed 4 bases and J 3 bases; nucleotides not matched to a gene: 7. Germline CDR1 reads SGHRS; CDR2 reads YFSETQ. The CDR3 is made up of 15 amino acids. The CDR3 is CASSPGGGKTDTQYF. In nucleotides, the CDR3 is TGCGCCAGCAGCCCCGGCGGGGGGAAAACAGATACGCAGTATTTT.

V gene TRBV7-7 combines with J gene TRBJ2-2; 12 bases map to TRBD1. Trimming took 4 bases from V and 7 from J; bases not matched to a gene: 7. Germline V gene sequence: CDR1 SSHAT, CDR2 FNYEAQ (reference sequence). The CDR3 length is 16 residues. The CDR3 loop reads CASSSGTGGKGGELFF. The CDR3 bases are TGTGCCAGCAGCTCAGGGACAGGGGGCAAAGGCGGGGAGCTGTTTTTT.

This chain joins TRBV19 and TRBJ2-7; 8 bases are a match to TRBD2. Germline lookup yields CDR1 LNHDA and CDR2 SQIVND (reference sequence). The CDR3 covers 14 residues. CDR3 residues: CAIYRTSGAYEQYF. CDR3 sequence (DNA): TGTGCAATCTATCGCACTAGCGGCGCCTACGAGCAGTACTTC.

V and J are TRBV4-1 and TRBJ2-7; D may be TRBD2 (5 bases). Germline CDR1 and CDR2: MGHRA and YSYEKL. The CDR3 consists of 18 residues. V shed 3 bases and J shed 1 base, with 22 bases lying between them. Here the CDR3 reads CASSQSVTPAGRSYEQYF. The CDR3 DNA reads as TGCGCCAGCAGCCAGTCAGTTACACCCGCGGGCCGATCCTACGAGCAGTACTTC.

This clone showed up just a few times. The V call is TRBV14, the J call TRBJ1-1; tentative D call: TRBD1 (6 bases). Trimming took off 4 bases at V and 2 bases at J, with 14 bases between the two ends. The length of the CDR3 is 15 residues. Germline V CDR1 and CDR2: SGHDN, FVKESK. The CDR3 reads CASSRGPYTNTEAFF. The CDR3 nucleotides read TGTGCCAGCAGCCGGGGGCCCTATACAAACACTGAAGCTTTCTTT.

V and J are TRBV7-9 and TRBJ1-5; D is ambiguous. V was pared by 4 bases and J by 4 bases, with 8 bases between. The germline V gene has CDR1 SEHNR and CDR2 FQNEAQ (reference sequence). CDR3 length equals 13 residues. DNA of the CDR3: TGTGCCAGCAGCTCGGTCGCGAATCAGCCCCAGCATTTT. Protein: CASSSVANQPQHF.

This clone has a single count. The rearrangement uses TRBV4-1 and TRBJ2-3; 14 bases match TRBD2. Trimming cost V 4 bases and J 5 bases; bases outside gene matches: 5. This CDR3 has 16 amino acids. Germline V CDR1 and CDR2: MGHRA, YSYEKL. In DNA form, the CDR3 reads TGCGCCAGCAGCCCGACTAGCGGGAGGGCCGAAGATACGCAGTATTTT. This sequence encodes CASSPTSGRAEDTQYF.

This chain joins TRBV5-1 and TRBJ2-3, with TRBD1 identical over 7 bases. The CDR3 contains 15 residues. CDR1 and CDR2 (germline): SGHRS, YFSETQ. Unmatched junction bases numbered 12, after V lost 0 bases and J lost 11 bases. The CDR3 here is CASSLAGQGDPEQYF. CDR3 DNA: TGCGCCAGCAGCTTGGCCGGGCAGGGGGATCCCGAGCAGTATTTT. Filled out from reference TRBV5-1 and TRBJ2-3, the complete variable domain reads KAGVTQTPRYLIKTRGQQVTLSCSPISGHRSVSWYQQTPGQGLQFLFEYFSETQRNKGNFPGRFSGRQFSNSRSEMNVSTLELGDSALYLCASSLAGQGDPEQYFGPGTRLTVL.

V gene TRBV11-2 combines with J gene TRBJ2-1, with 11 bases matching TRBD2. The CDR3 extends over 15 amino acids. J lost 9 bases, V lost 3 bases, and 7 bases had no gene match. Germline CDR1 SGHAT, CDR2 FQNNGV. The CDR3 nucleotides are TGTGCCAGCAGCTTGGGGACTAGCGGTACAGGTGAGCAGTTCTTC. Its translation: CASSLGTSGTGEQFF.

This rearrangement joins TRBV7-2 to TRBJ1-4; D is uncertain. Per the germline V gene, CDR1 is SGHTA and CDR2 is FQGNSA. The CDR3 length is 15 residues. Trimming took 3 bases from V and 7 from J, leaving 15 bases between them. CDR3: CASSFHNLLAEKLFF. CDR3 DNA sequence: TGTGCCAGCAGCTTTCACAATTTGTTGGCTGAAAAACTGTTTTTT.

The chain links TRBV7-2 to TRBJ2-3; 13 nucleotides agree with TRBD2. Germline CDR1 reads SGHTA; CDR2 reads FQGNSA. V dropped 5 bases and J dropped 3; count of bases not matched to a gene: 8. This CDR3 is built from 17 residues. CDR3 amino acids: CASSTRSTSGRTDTQYF. CDR3 bases: TGTGCCAGCAGCACCCGATCGACTAGCGGGAGGACAGATACGCAGTATTTT.